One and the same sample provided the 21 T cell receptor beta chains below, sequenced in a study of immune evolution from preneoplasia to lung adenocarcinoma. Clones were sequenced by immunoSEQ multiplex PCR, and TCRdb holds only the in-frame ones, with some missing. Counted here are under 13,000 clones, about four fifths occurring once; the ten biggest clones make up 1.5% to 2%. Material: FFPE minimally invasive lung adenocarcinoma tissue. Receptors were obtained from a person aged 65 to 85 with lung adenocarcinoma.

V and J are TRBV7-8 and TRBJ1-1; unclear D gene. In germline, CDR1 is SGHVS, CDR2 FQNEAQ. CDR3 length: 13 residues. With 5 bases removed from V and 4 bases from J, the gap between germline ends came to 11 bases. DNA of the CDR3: TGTGCCAGCAGCCACGCATTAAGCACTGAAGCTTTCTTT. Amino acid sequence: CASSHALSTEAFF.

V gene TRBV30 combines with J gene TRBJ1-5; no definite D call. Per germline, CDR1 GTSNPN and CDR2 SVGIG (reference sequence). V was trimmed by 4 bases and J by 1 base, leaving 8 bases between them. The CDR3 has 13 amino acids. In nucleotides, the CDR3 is TGTGCCTGGAAGGGCGCGAGCAATCAGCCCCAGCATTTT. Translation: CAWKGASNQPQHF.

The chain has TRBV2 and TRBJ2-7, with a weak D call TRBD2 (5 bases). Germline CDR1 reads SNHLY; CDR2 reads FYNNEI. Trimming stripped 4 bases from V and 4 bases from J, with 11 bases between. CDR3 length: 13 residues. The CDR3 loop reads CASSAGRGYEQYF. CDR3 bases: TGTGCCAGCAGTGCAGGACGGGGATACGAGCAGTACTTC.

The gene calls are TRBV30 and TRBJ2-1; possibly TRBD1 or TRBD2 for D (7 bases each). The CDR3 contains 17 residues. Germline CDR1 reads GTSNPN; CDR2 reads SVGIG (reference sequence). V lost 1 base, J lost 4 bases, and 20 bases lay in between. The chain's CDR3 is CAWSDRGVGQLYNEQFF. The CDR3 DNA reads TGTGCCTGGAGTGACCGGGGGGTGGGACAGCTATACAATGAGCAGTTCTTC.

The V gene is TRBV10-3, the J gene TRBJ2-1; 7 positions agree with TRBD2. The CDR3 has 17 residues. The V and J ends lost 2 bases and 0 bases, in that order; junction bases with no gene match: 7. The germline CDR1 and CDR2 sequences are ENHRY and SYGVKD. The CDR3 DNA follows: TGTGCCATCAGTGAGATGTCTAGCGGCGGCTCCTACAATGAGCAGTTCTTC. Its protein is CAISEMSSGGSYNEQFF.

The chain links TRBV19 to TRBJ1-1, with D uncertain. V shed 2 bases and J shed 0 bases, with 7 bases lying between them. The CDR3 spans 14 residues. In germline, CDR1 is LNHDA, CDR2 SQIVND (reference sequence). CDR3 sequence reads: CASSISNMNTEAFF. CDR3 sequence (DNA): TGTGCCAGTAGTATATCCAACATGAACACTGAAGCTTTCTTT.

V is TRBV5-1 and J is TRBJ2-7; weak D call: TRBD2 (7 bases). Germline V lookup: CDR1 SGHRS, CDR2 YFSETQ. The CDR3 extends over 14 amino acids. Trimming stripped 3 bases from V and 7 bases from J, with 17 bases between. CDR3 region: CASSSNPGEGEQYF. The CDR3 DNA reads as TGCGCCAGCAGCTCGAACCCAGGGGAGGGAGAGCAGTACTTC.

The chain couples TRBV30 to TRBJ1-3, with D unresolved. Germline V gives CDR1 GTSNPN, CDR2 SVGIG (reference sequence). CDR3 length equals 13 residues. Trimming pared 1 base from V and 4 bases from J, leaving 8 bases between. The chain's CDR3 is CAWSASLGNTIYF. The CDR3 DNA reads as TGTGCCTGGAGTGCTTCCCTCGGAAACACCATATATTTT.

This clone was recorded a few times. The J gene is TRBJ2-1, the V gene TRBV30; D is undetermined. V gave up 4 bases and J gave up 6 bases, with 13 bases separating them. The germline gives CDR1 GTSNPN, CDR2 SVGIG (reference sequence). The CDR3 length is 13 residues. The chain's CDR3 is CAWKFRHFNEQFF. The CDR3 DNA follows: TGTGCCTGGAAATTTCGGCATTTCAATGAGCAGTTCTTC. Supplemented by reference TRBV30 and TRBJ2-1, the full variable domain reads SQTIHQWPATLVQPVGSPLSLECTVEGTSNPNLYWYRQAAGRGLQLLFYSVGIGQISSEVPQNLSASRPQDRQFILSSKKLLLSDSGFYLCAWKFRHFNEQFFGPGTRLTVL.

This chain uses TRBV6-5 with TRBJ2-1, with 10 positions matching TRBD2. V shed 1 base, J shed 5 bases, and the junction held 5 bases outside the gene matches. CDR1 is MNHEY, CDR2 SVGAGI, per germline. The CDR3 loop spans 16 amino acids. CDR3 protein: CASSYLAGGLNNEQFF. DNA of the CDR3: TGTGCCAGCAGTTACTTAGCGGGGGGCCTTAACAATGAGCAGTTCTTC.

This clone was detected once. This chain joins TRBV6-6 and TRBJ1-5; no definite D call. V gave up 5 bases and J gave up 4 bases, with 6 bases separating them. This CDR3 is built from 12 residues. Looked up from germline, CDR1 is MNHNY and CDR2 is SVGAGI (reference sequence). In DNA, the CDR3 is TGTGCCAGCAGTCTAGATAATCAGCCCCAGCATTTT. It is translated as CASSLDNQPQHF.

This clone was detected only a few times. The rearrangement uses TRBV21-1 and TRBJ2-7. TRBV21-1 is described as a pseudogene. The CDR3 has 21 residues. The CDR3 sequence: CASSQRAPGTDIEPLEHEQYF. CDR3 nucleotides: TGTGCCAGCAGCCAACGGGCCCCCGGGACGGACATCGAACCCTTGGAACACGAGCAGTACTTC.

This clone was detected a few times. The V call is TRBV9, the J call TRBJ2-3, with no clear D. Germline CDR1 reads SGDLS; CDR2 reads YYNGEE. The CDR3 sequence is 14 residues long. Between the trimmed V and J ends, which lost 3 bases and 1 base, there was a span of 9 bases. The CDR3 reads CASSEEQRTDTQYF. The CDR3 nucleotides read TGTGCCAGCAGCGAGGAGCAACGCACAGATACGCAGTATTTT. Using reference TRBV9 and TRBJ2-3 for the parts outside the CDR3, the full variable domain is DSGVTQTPKHLITATGQRVTLRCSPRSGDLSVYWYQQSLDQGLQFLIQYYNGEERAKGNILERFSAQQFPDLHSELNLSSLELGDSALYFCASSEEQRTDTQYFGPGTRLTVL.

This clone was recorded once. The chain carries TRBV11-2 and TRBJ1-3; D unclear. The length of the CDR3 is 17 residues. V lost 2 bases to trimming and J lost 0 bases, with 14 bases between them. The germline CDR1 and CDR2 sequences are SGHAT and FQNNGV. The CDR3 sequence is CASSLFNGRSSGNTIYF. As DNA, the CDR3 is TGTGCCAGCAGCTTATTTAACGGACGGAGCTCTGGAAACACCATATATTTT.

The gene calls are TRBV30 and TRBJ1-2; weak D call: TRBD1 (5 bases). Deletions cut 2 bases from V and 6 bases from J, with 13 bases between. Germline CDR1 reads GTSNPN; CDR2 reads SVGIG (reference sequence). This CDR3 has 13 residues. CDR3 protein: CAWSLVDSHGYTF. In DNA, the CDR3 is TGTGCCTGGAGTTTAGTAGACAGCCATGGCTACACCTTC.

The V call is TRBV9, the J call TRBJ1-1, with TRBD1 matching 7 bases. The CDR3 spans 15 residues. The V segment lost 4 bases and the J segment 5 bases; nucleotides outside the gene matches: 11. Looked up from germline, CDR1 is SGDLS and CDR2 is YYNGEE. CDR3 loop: CASSPRWEGATEAFF. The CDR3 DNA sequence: TGTGCCAGCAGCCCTCGGTGGGAGGGGGCTACTGAAGCTTTCTTT.

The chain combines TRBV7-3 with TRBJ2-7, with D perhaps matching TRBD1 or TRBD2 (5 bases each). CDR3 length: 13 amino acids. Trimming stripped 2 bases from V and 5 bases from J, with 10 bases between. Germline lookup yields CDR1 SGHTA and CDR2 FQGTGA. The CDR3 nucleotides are TGTGCCAGCAGCTTACAGAGAGGGGACGAGCAGTACTTC. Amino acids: CASSLQRGDEQYF.

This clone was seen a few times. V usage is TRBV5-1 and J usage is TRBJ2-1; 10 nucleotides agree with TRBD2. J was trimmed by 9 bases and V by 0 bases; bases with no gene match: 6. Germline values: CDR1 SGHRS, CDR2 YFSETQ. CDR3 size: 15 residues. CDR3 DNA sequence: TGCGCCAGCAGCTTGGATCCTAGCGGGGGCTCTGAGCAGTTCTTC. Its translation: CASSLDPSGGSEQFF.

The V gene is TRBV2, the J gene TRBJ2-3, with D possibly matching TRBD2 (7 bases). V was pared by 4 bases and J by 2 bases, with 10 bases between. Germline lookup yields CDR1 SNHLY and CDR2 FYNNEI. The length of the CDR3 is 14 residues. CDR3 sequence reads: CASSGGGATDTQYF. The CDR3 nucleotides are TGTGCCAGCAGTGGTGGGGGGGCCACAGATACGCAGTATTTT.

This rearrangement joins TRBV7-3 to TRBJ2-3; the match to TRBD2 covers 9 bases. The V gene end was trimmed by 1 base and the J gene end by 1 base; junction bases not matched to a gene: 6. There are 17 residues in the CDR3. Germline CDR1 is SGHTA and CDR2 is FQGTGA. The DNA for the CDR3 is TGTGCCAGCAGCTTAAAGGCCCGACTAGCGGGCACAGATACGCAGTATTTT. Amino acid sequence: CASSLKARLAGTDTQYF. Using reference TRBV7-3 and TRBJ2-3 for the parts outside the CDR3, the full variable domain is GAGVSQTPSNKVTEKGKYVELRCDPISGHTALYWYRQSLGQGPEFLIYFQGTGAADDSGLPNDRFFAVRPEGSVSTLKIQRTERGDSAVYLCASSLKARLAGTDTQYFGPGTRLTVL.

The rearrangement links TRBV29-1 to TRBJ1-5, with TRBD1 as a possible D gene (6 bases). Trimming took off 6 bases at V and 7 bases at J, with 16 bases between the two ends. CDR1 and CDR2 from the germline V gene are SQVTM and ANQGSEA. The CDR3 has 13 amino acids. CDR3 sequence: CSVGDIPEQPQHF. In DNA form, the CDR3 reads TGCAGCGTGGGGGACATCCCCGAGCAGCCCCAGCATTTT.